This TCR beta chain was sequenced during a study of T cells in Graves' hyperthyroidism and ophthalmopathy. On the study more broadly: Blood from the periphery was taken at initial diagnosis, before any treatment.

Trimming stripped 2 bases from V and 3 bases from J, with 20 bases between. This CDR3 has 17 amino acids. Germline V gives CDR1 SGHDT, CDR2 YYEEEE. It was RNA transcripts that yielded the amplified TCR beta CDR3 regions. An initial round of RT-PCR targeting the TCR CDR3 relied on the HTBI primer set. TCRdb re-analysed the multiplex PCR reads in MiXCR, keeping a single row per CDR3 protein. The repertoire holds about 500,000 distinct CDR3 sequences, with about 15% as singletons. This clonotype was seen at least ten times. No antigen is known for it. Regarding the study as a whole: In blood, most of the thyroid clonotypes expanded above 0.001 were also present. From stable hyperthyroidism, ophthalmopathy was separated by a 13 V-J model. Prediction of ophthalmopathy progression came a median about 6 months pre-onset.

The sequence was obtained from a woman under 30 with Graves' ophthalmopathy. This chain links TRBV5-6 with TRBJ1-2, with D possibly being TRBD1 (6 bases). The specimen sequenced was blood. DNA of the CDR3: TGTGCCAGCAGCTTCTGGACTACGGCTGGGGGCCACTATGGCTACACCTTC. Translating gives CASSFWTTAGGHYGYTF.